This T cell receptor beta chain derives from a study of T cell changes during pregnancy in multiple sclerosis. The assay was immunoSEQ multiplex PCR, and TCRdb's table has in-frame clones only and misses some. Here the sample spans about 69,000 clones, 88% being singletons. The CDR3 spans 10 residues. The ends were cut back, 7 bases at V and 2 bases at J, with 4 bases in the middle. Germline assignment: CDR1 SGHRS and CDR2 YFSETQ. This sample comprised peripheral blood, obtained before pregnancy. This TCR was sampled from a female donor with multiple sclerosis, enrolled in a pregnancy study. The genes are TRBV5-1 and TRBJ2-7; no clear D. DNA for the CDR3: TGCGCCAGCGCAGCCTACGAGCAGTACTTC. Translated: CASAAYEQYF. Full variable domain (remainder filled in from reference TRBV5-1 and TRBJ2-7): KAGVTQTPRYLIKTRGQQVTLSCSPISGHRSVSWYQQTPGQGLQFLFEYFSETQRNKGNFPGRFSGRQFSNSRSEMNVSTLELGDSALYLCASAAYEQYFGPGTRLTVT.